This T cell receptor beta chain comes out of a study of blood T cell repertoires in COVID-19. The data were produced by immunoSEQ multiplex PCR, yet TCRdb's version contains in-frame clones alone and is incomplete. The sample lists roughly 300,000 clones; 70% to 85% were seen once. V was trimmed by 0 bases and J by 0 bases, leaving 11 bases between them. Germline V lookup: CDR1 SGHRS, CDR2 YFSETQ. The CDR3 sequence is 16 residues long. The chain couples TRBV5-1 to TRBJ2-3; D not resolved. The sequenced material came from peripheral blood. This TCR was recovered from a human donor with COVID-19, enrolled during active disease. The donor label of this sample is uncertain. The CDR3 DNA reads TGCGCCAGCAGCTTGGAGCCCCCGATAAGCACAGATACGCAGTATTTT. Translated, it gives CASSLEPPISTDTQYF.